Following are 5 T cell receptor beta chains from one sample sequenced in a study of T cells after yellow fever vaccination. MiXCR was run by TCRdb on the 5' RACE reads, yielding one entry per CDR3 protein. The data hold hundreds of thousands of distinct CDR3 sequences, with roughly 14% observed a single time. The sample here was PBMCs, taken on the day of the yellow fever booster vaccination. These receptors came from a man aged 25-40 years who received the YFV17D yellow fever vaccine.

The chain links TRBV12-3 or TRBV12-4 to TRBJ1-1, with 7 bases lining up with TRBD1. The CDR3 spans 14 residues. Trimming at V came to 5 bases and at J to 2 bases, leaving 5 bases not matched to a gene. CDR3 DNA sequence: TGTGCCAGCAGTCAGACAGGGTCTAACACTGAAGCTTTCTTT. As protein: CASSQTGSNTEAFF.

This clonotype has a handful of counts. The CDR3 DNA reads as TGCGCCAGCAGCGCCTTCGGGCAGGTGCAGTTCTTC. Residues: CASSAFGQVQFF. This chain connects TRBV5-1 to TRBJ2-1, with D uncertain. Looked up from germline, CDR1 is SGHRS and CDR2 is YFSETQ. The ends were cut back, 4 bases at V and 12 bases at J, with 14 bases in the middle. This CDR3 has 12 amino acids.

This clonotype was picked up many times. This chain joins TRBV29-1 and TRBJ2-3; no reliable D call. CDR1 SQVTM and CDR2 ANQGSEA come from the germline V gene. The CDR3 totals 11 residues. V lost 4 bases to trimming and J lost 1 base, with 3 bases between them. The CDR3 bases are TGCAGCGTTGCTGGCACAGATACGCAGTATTTT. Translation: CSVAGTDTQYF.

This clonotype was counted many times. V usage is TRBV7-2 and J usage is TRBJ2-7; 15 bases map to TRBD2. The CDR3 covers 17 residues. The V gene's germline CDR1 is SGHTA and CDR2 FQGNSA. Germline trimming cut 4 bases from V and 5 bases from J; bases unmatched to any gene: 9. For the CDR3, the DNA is TGTGCCAGCAGCTCGGGACTAGCGGGAGGCCTTTACAACGAGCAGTACTTC. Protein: CASSSGLAGGLYNEQYF.

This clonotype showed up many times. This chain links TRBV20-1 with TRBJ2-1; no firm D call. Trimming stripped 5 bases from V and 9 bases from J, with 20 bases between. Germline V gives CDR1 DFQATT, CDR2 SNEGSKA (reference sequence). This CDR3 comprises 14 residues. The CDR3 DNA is TGCAGTGCTTTTCAGCGAACGACCAAGGGTGAGCAGTTCTTC. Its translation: CSAFQRTTKGEQFF.